These T cell receptor beta chains were read from a single sample in a study of T cell repertoires in cytomegalovirus infection. In TCRdb, the reads were re-called with MiXCR into one record per CDR3 protein. The sample carries more than 85,000 distinct CDR3 sequences, more than 15% recorded once. Specimen: PBMCs. These receptors were collected from a human donor in good health (CMV status not recorded). Some clones in this sample may be carry-over from other donors' samples. The CDR3 runs from the conserved cysteine through the conserved F or W. D genes are given only for firm matches. The size field is filled for only some rows; it gives once, few, many or a size class.

d_call | clone_size | cdr3_length | j_call | v_call | cdr3_nt | cdr3_aa
TRBD1 | many | 16 | TRBJ1-1 | TRBV6-2/TRBV6-3 | TGTGCCAGCAGTTCCGGGACAGGGGGCCGAGGCACTGAAGCTTTCTTT | CASSSGTGGRGTEAFF
TRBD1 | many | 16 | TRBJ1-2 | TRBV4-1 | TGCGCCAGCAGCCAAGTTAGTGGACAGGGGGTTAGTGGCTACACCTTC | CASSQVSGQGVSGYTF
TRBD1 | few | 14 | TRBJ2-1 | TRBV2 | TGTGCCAGCAGTTCTGACAGGGCATACAATGAGCAGTTCTTC | CASSSDRAYNEQFF
NA | NA | 16 | TRBJ2-2 | TRBV4-1 | TGCGCCAGCAGCCAAGTAGGCCCGTTTCCCCCCGGGGAGCTGTTTTTT | CASSQVGPFPPGELFF
NA | few | 14 | TRBJ1-5 | TRBV25-1 | TGTGCCAGCAGTGAAGCCCTTGGCAATCAGCCCCAGCATTTT | CASSEALGNQPQHF
NA | many | 14 | TRBJ1-3 | TRBV7-2 | TGTGCCAGCAGCCGCAGGAACTCTGGAAACACCATATATTTT | CASSRRNSGNTIYF
NA | few | 14 | TRBJ1-1 | TRBV5-1 | TGCGCCAGCAGCTTGGAGCCGGCGAACACTGAAGCTTTCTTT | CASSLEPANTEAFF
NA | NA | 14 | TRBJ2-1 | TRBV6-1 | TGTGCCAGCATCGGGACTCCCTTAAACAATGAGCAGTTCTTC | CASIGTPLNNEQFF
NA | NA | 11 | TRBJ1-1 | TRBV10-2 | TGCGCCAGCAGTTGGGGGCCCTCAGCTTTCTTT | CASSWGPSAFF
NA | NA | 14 | TRBJ1-1 | TRBV18 | TGTGCCAGCACCATGGGAGGGGGGAACACTGAAGCTTTCTTT | CASTMGGGNTEAFF
TRBD1 | few | 15 | TRBJ2-7 | TRBV28 | TGTGCCAGCAGTCTTCCGGGACAGGGTTTCTACGAGCAGTACTTC | CASSLPGQGFYEQYF
NA | many | 13 | TRBJ2-1 | TRBV7-2 | TGTGCCAGCAGCTTAAGGGTTGGCCAGTGGCAGTTCTTC | CASSLRVGQWQFF
NA | many | 14 | TRBJ2-5 | TRBV7-2 | TGTGCCAGTGCGGACCAGACAGGACAAGAGACCCAGTACTTC | CASADQTGQETQYF
TRBD1 | many | 14 | TRBJ2-7 | TRBV7-3 | TGTGCCAGCAGCCGCACAGGGGGCAACTACGAGCAGTACTTC | CASSRTGGNYEQYF
NA | many | 16 | TRBJ1-1 | TRBV7-2 | TGTGCCAGCAGCTTAGAAATGTGGGGCCTGAACACTGAAGCTTTCTTT | CASSLEMWGLNTEAFF
TRBD1 | few | 18 | TRBJ2-3 | TRBV5-1 | TGCGCCAGCAGCTCGACCTCCGGGACAGGGGGAGAAACAGATACGCAGTATTTT | CASSSTSGTGGETDTQYF
NA | few | 13 | TRBJ2-3 | TRBV9 | TGTGCCAGCAGCGTAGGGACTTCAGATACGCAGTATTTT | CASSVGTSDTQYF
NA | NA | 12 | TRBJ2-3 | TRBV29-1 | TGCAGCGTTTGTCCCCTCACAGATACGCAGTATTTT | CSVCPLTDTQYF
NA | many | 15 | TRBJ2-3 | TRBV12-3/TRBV12-4 | TGTGCCAGCACTCCCGCGGAGGGGAGCACAGATACGCAGTATTTT | CASTPAEGSTDTQYF
TRBD1 | many | 16 | TRBJ1-6 | TRBV2 | TGTGCCAGCAGTGAGGGGACAGGGGTCCATAATTCACCCCTCCACTTT | CASSEGTGVHNSPLHF